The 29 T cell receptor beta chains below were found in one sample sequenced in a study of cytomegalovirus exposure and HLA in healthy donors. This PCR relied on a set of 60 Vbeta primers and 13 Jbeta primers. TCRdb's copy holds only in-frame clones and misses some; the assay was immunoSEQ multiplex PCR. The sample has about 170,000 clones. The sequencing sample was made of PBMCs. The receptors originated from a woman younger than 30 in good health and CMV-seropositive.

In nucleotides, the CDR3 is TGTGCCAGCAGTTACACCTCCAGATCCTATAATTCACCCCTCCACTTT. This translates into CASSYTSRSYNSPLHF. This chain connects TRBV6-5 to TRBJ1-6; no firm D call. CDR1 is MNHEY, CDR2 SVGAGI, per germline. The CDR3 loop spans 16 amino acids. Trimming pared 2 bases from V and 1 base from J, leaving 9 bases between.

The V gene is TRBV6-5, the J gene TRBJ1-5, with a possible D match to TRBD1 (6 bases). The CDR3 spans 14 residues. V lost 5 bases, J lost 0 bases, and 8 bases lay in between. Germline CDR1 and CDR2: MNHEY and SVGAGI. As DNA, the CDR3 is TGTGCCAGCAGTCAGGGGTATAGCAATCAGCCCCAGCATTTT. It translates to CASSQGYSNQPQHF.

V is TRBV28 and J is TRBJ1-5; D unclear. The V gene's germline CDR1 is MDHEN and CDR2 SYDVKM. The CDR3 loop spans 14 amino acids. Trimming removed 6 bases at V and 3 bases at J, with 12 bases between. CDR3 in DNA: TGTGCCAGCAGGTCACTCGGGGTCAATCAGCCCCAGCATTTT. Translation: CASRSLGVNQPQHF.

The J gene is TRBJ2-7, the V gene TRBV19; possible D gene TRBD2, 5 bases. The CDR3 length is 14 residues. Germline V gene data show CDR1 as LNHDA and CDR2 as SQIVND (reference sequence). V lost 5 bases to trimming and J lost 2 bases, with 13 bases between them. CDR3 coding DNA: TGTGCCAGTAGTCGGGCTAGCCCTACCTACGAGCAGTACTTC. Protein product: CASSRASPTYEQYF. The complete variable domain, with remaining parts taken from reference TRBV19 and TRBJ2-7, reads DGGITQSPKYLFRKEGQNVTLSCEQNLNHDAMYWYRQDPGQGLRLIYYSQIVNDFQKGDIAEGYSVSREKKESFPLTVTSAQKNPTAFYLCASSRASPTYEQYFGPGTRLTVT.

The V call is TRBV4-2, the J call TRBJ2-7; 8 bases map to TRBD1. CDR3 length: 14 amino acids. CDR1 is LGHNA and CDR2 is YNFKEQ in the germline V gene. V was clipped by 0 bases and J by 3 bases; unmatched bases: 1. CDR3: CASSQEDRVYEQYF. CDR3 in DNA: TGTGCCAGCAGCCAAGAGGACAGGGTCTACGAGCAGTACTTC.

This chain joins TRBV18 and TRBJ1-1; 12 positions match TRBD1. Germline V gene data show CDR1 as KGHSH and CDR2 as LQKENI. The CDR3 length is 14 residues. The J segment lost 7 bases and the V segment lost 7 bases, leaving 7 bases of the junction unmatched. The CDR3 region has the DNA TGTGCCAGCTTACCCGGGACAGGGGGCGGTGAAGCTTTCTTT. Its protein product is CASLPGTGGGEAFF.

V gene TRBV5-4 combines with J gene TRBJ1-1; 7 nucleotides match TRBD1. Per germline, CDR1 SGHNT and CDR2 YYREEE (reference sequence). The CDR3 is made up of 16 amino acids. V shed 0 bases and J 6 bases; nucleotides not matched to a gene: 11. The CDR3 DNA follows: TGTGCCAGCAGCTTGGGGAGGGGCCAGGGGGTCTCTGAAGCTTTCTTT. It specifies CASSLGRGQGVSEAFF.

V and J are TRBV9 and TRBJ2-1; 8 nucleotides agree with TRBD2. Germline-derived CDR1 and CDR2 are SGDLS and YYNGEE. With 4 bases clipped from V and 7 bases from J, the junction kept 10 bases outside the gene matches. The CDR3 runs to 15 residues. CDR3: CASSPLAGGSNEQFF. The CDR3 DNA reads TGTGCCAGCAGCCCCCTCGCGGGGGGAAGTAATGAGCAGTTCTTC.

Here the CDR3 DNA reads TGTGCCAGCAGTACCGGGACTTCTAGCACAGATACGCAGTATTTT. It codes for CASSTGTSSTDTQYF. The chain carries TRBV6-4 and TRBJ2-3; possibly TRBD2 for D (6 bases). Germline values: CDR1 MRHNA, CDR2 SNTAGT. The CDR3 is 15 amino acids. V was pared by 5 bases and J by 0 bases, with 12 bases between.

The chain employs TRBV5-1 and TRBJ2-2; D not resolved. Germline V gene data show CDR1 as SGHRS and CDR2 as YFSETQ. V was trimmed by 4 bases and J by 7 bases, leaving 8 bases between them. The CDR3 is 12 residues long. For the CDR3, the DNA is TGCGCCAGCAGCCTACTTGGCGGGGAGCTGTTTTTT. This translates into CASSLLGGELFF.

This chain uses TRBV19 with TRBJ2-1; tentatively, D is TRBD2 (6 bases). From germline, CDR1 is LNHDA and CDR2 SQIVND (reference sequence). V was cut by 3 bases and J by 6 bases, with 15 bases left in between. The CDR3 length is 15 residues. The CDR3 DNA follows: TGTGCCAGTAGTATCCGGCGGGGTTCTTCCAATGAGCAGTTCTTC. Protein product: CASSIRRGSSNEQFF.

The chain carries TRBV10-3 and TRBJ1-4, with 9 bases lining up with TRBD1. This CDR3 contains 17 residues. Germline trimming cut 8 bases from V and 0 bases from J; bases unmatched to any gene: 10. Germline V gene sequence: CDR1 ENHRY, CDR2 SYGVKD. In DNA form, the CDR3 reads TGTGCCATCGGAACAGGGACAGGGTCTGCAACTAATGAAAAACTGTTTTTT. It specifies CAIGTGTGSATNEKLFF.

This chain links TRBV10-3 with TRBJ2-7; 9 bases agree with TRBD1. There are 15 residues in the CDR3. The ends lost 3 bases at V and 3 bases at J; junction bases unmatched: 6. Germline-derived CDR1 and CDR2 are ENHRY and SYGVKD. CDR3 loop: CAISEPGQGIYEQYF. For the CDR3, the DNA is TGTGCCATCAGTGAACCGGGACAGGGCATCTACGAGCAGTACTTC.

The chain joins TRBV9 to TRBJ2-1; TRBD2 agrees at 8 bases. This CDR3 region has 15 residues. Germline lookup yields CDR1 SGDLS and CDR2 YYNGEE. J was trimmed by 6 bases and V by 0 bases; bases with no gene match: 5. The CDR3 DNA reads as TGTGCCAGCAGCGTAGCGGGGGGGAGTTTCAATGAGCAGTTCTTC. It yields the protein CASSVAGGSFNEQFF.

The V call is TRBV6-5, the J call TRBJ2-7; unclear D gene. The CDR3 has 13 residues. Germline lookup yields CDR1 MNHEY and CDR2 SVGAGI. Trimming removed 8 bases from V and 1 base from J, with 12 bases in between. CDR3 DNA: TGTGCCAGCCGCCCGCCCGGTTCCTACGAGCAGTACTTC. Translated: CASRPPGSYEQYF.

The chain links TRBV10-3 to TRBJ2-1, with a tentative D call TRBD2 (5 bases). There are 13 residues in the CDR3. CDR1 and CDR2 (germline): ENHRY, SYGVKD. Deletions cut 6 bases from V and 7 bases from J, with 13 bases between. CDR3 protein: CAIRTLGLNEQFF. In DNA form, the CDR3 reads TGTGCCATCAGAACACTAGGTCTGAATGAGCAGTTCTTC.

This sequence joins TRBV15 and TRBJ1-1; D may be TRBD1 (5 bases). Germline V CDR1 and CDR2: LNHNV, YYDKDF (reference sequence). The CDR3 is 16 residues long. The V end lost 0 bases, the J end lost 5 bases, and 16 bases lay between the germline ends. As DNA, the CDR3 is TGTGCCACCAGCAGAGATGGCGCCGGCAGGGATACTGAAGCTTTCTTT. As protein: CATSRDGAGRDTEAFF.

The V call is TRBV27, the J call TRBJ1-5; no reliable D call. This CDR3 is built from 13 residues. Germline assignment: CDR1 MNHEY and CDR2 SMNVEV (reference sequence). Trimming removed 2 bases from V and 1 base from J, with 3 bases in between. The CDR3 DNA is TGTGCCAGCAGTTTAATAAGCAATCAGCCCCAGCATTTT. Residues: CASSLISNQPQHF.

CDR3 DNA: TGTGCCAGCAGTCCTAGCGGGGGGGCCAGCAATGAGCAGTTCTTC. Amino acid sequence: CASSPSGGASNEQFF. J is TRBJ2-1 and V is TRBV2; TRBD2 matches 12 bases. The V gene end was trimmed by 5 bases and the J gene end by 6 bases; junction bases not matched to a gene: 5. The length of the CDR3 is 15 residues. Germline values: CDR1 SNHLY, CDR2 FYNNEI. The full variable domain, in which reference TRBV2 and TRBJ2-1 provide the parts outside the CDR3, is EPEVTQTPSHQVTQMGQEVILRCVPISNHLYFYWYRQILGQKVEFLVSFYNNEISEKSEIFDDQFSVERPDGSNFTLKIRSTKLEDSAMYFCASSPSGGASNEQFFGPGTRLTVL.

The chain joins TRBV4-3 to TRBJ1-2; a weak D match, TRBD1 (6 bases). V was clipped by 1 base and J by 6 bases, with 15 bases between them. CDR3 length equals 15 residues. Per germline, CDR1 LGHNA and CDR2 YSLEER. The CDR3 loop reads CASSQVGGRKDGYTF. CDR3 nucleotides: TGCGCCAGCAGCCAAGTGGGGGGGCGCAAGGATGGCTACACCTTC.

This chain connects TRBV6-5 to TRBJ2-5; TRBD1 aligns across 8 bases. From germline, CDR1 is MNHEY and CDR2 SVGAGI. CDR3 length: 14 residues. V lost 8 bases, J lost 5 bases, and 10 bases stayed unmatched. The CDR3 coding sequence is TGTGCCAGCGGAAAGACAGGGGACGGGGAGACCCAGTACTTC. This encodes CASGKTGDGETQYF.

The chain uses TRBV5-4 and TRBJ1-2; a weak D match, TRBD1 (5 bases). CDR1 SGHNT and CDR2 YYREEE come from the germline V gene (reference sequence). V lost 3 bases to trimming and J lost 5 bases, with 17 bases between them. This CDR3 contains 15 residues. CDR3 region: CASSSNRGKGYGYTF. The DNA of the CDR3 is TGTGCCAGCAGCTCAAATCGGGGGAAGGGGTATGGCTACACCTTC.

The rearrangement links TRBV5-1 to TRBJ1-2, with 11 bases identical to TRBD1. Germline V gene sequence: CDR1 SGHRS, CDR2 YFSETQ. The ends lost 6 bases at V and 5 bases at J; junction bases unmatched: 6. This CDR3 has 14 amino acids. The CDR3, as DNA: TGCGCCAGCACCCCCGGGACAGGGGGTTATGGCTACACCTTC. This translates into CASTPGTGGYGYTF.

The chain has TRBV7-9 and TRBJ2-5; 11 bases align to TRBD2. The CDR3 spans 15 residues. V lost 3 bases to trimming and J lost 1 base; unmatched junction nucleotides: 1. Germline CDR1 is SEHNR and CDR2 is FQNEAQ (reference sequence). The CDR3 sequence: CASSLGTSGQETQYF. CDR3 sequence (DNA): TGTGCCAGCAGCTTGGGGACTAGCGGCCAAGAGACCCAGTACTTC.

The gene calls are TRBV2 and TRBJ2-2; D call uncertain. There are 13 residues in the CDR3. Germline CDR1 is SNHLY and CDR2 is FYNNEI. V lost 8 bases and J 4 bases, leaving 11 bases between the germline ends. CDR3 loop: CASLTGITGELFF. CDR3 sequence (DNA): TGTGCCAGCCTGACGGGTATCACCGGGGAGCTGTTTTTT.

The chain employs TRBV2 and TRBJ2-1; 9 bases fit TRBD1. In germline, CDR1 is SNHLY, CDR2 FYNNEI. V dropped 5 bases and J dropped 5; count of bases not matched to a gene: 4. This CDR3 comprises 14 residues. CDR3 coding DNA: TGTGCCAGCAGTCGGGACAGGGCTGACAATGAGCAGTTCTTC. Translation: CASSRDRADNEQFF.

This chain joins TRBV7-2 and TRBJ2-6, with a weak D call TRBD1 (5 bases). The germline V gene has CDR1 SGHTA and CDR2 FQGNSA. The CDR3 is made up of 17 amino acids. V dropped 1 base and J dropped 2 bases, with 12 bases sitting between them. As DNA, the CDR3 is TGTGCCAGCAGCTTAGTGGCAGGGTTGACTGGGGCCAACGTCCTGACTTTC. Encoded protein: CASSLVAGLTGANVLTF.

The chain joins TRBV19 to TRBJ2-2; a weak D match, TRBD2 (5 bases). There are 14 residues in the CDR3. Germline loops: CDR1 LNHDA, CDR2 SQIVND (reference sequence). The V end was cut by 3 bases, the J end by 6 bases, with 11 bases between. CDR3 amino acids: CASSIAGYSGELFF. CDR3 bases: TGTGCCAGTAGTATTGCGGGCTATTCCGGGGAGCTGTTTTTT.

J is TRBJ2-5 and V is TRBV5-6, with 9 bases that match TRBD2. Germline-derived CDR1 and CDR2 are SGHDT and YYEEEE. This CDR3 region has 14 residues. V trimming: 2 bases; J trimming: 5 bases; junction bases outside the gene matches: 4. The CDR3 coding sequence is TGTGCCAGCAGCTTTGGGACTAGCAGGGAGACCCAGTACTTC. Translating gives CASSFGTSRETQYF.